The 10 T cell receptor beta chains presented below share a single source sample, sequenced in a study of blood T cell repertoires in COVID-19 (dated by TCRdb to the early 2020s). To prepare the library, the immunoSEQ multiplex PCR assay was applied. TCRdb mirrors the immuneACCESS table, restricted to in-frame sequences. Some clones are absent from its copies; in checked studies, under half trace to an unresolved V gene, and the reason for the others is unknown. The sample contains roughly 150,000 clones, 80% to 90% of them found a single time. The ten largest clones capture approximately 9.9% of the sample. Sequencing used peripheral blood. These receptors were obtained from a woman older than 75 with acute or convalescent COVID-19.

The chain recombines TRBV4-1 with TRBJ1-3; weak D call: TRBD1 (5 bases). Germline CDR1 reads MGHRA; CDR2 reads YSYEKL. Trimming took off 3 bases at V and 8 bases at J, with 20 bases between the two ends. The CDR3 has 16 amino acids. CDR3 in DNA: TGCGCCAGCAGCCACAGACAGAAGAATAGGGCGGACACCATATATTTT. Translation gives CASSHRQKNRADTIYF.

The chain carries TRBV3-1 (or the pseudogene TRBV3-2) and TRBJ1-1, with D tentatively TRBD1 (5 bases). The V gene's germline CDR1 is LGHDT and CDR2 YNNKEL (reference sequence). The CDR3 contains 12 residues. Trimming took 3 bases from V and 8 from J, leaving 10 bases between them. The CDR3 nucleotides are TGTGCCAGCAGCCAGGGGCAGGCCGAAGCTTTCTTT. It specifies CASSQGQAEAFF.

This chain uses TRBV18 with TRBJ1-1; TRBD1 matches at 8 bases. The CDR3 is made up of 16 amino acids. V shed 3 bases, J shed 2 bases, and the junction held 8 bases outside the gene matches. From germline, CDR1 is KGHSH and CDR2 LQKENI. The CDR3 bases are TGTGCCAGCTCACCCCTCGAGGCAGGGGGCAACACTGAAGCTTTCTTT. This codes for CASSPLEAGGNTEAFF.

J is TRBJ1-2 and V is TRBV5-6; TRBD1 is a possible D gene (5 bases). There are 14 residues in the CDR3. V lost 5 bases to trimming and J lost 3 bases, with 14 bases between them. Per the germline V gene, CDR1 is SGHDT and CDR2 is YYEEEE. The CDR3, as DNA: TGTGCCAGCAGTGCTCAGGGTATCGACTATGGCTACACCTTC. Its translation: CASSAQGIDYGYTF.

The chain joins TRBV6-6 to TRBJ2-3, with 10 bases fitting TRBD2. CDR1 is MNHNY and CDR2 is SVGAGI in the germline V gene (reference sequence). Unmatched junction bases numbered 11, after V lost 2 bases and J lost 9 bases. This CDR3 spans 16 amino acids. The CDR3 protein is CASSYNSGGTSVTQYF. CDR3 sequence (DNA): TGTGCCAGCAGTTACAATAGCGGGGGGACCTCGGTGACGCAGTATTTT.

V is TRBV3-1 (or the pseudogene TRBV3-2) and J is TRBJ2-7; 13 bases are a match to TRBD2. CDR3 size: 14 residues. With 2 bases clipped from V and 13 bases from J, the junction kept 8 bases outside the gene matches. Germline CDR1 and CDR2: LGHDT and YNNKEL (reference sequence). The CDR3 coding sequence is TGTGCCAGCAGCCAACAGACTAGCGGGGGGACCCAATACTTC. This gives the protein CASSQQTSGGTQYF.

This clone occurred a few times. J is TRBJ1-4 and V is TRBV29-1, with D possibly matching TRBD1 (6 bases). This CDR3 contains 14 residues. Looked up from germline, CDR1 is SQVTM and CDR2 is ANQGSEA. V was clipped by 4 bases and J by 2 bases, with 11 bases between them. The CDR3 bases are TGCAGCGTTGCCGACACAGGGACTAATGAAAAACTGTTTTTT. Translation: CSVADTGTNEKLFF.

This chain links TRBV9 with TRBJ1-2; 9 positions match TRBD1. This CDR3 is 15 amino acids long. V was pared by 0 bases and J by 4 bases, with 4 bases of the junction left unmatched. CDR1 and CDR2 from the germline V gene are SGDLS and YYNGEE. This chain's CDR3 is CASSVDGQGSYGYTF. CDR3 DNA: TGTGCCAGCAGCGTAGACGGACAGGGGAGCTATGGCTACACCTTC.

The J gene is TRBJ2-7, the V gene TRBV5-1; D is ambiguous. The V gene lost 1 base and the J gene lost 1 base, with 12 bases spanning the gap. Germline CDR1 and CDR2: SGHRS and YFSETQ. CDR3 length equals 15 residues. DNA of the CDR3: TGCGCCAGCAGCTTGCTATTGGAGCCTTCCTACGAGCAGTACTTC. It codes for CASSLLLEPSYEQYF.

This chain links TRBV14 with TRBJ1-1, with D perhaps matching TRBD1 (6 bases). Germline V lookup: CDR1 SGHDN, CDR2 FVKESK. CDR3 length: 14 residues. Between the trimmed V and J ends, which lost 2 bases and 4 bases, there was a span of 11 bases. The DNA for the CDR3 is TGTGCCAGCAGCCAAACGGGACATCTCACTGAAGCTTTCTTT. The encoded protein is CASSQTGHLTEAFF.